These 6 T cell receptor beta chains were all obtained from the same sample, sequenced in a study of molecular identifiers for immune sequencing clone quantification. TCRdb fed the PCR reads into MiXCR, producing one record per CDR3 protein. The repertoire includes about 510,000 distinct CDR3 sequences, around 25% of them detected once, and about 0.75% sits in the top ten. Sequencing was done on a sample of naive CD8+ T cells from blood, with Jurkat cell RNA spiked in. The subset here: FACS-sorted CD8+CD4-CCR7+CD45RA+ naive T cells. The receptor source for this set is a human donor in good health. Some libraries in this study had Jurkat cell RNA spiked in.

This clonotype has more than one count but fewer than ten. The rearrangement joins TRBV19 to TRBJ2-2; 11 bases are a match to TRBD1. Trimming removed 3 bases from V and 5 bases from J; junction bases left unmatched: 2. In germline, CDR1 is LNHDA, CDR2 SQIVND (reference sequence). The length of the CDR3 is 15 residues. The CDR3 loop reads CASSMRDRGTGELFF. For the CDR3, the DNA is TGTGCCAGTAGTATGCGGGACAGGGGGACCGGGGAGCTGTTTTTT.

As to this clonotype: A much larger clone is a single base away; this may be a read error. The rearrangement uses TRBV5-1 and TRBJ2-7; TRBD1 matches at 7 bases. CDR1 and CDR2 (germline): SGHRS, YFSETQ. The CDR3 runs to 15 residues. The CDR3 DNA reads TGCGCCAGCTGCTTGCTACCGGGACAGACCTACGAGCAGTACTTC. This gives the protein CASCLLPGQTYEQYF.

This clonotype was observed a few times. The gene calls are TRBV7-9 and TRBJ2-3; 7 bases are a match to TRBD2. The CDR3 is 16 residues long. The J segment lost 2 bases and the V segment lost 5 bases, leaving 10 bases of the junction unmatched. Germline CDR1 is SEHNR and CDR2 is FQNEAQ (reference sequence). CDR3 sequence (DNA): TGTGCCAGCAGCACCAGACTGGCGGGGGTCACAGATACGCAGTATTTT. It codes for CASSTRLAGVTDTQYF.

This chain connects TRBV27 to TRBJ2-3; 8 nucleotides agree with TRBD1. This CDR3 has 20 residues. With V trimmed by 5 bases and J by 3 bases, 22 bases remained unmatched. CDR1 is MNHEY and CDR2 is SMNVEV in the germline V gene (reference sequence). The CDR3 coding sequence is TGTGCCAGCAGTGTAGACAGGGGTGGTAGTGCGGCCAGCGGTACAGATACGCAGTATTTT. Its protein product is CASSVDRGGSAASGTDTQYF.

J is TRBJ2-2 and V is TRBV6-4; no clear D. Looked up from germline, CDR1 is MRHNA and CDR2 is SNTAGT. The V gene lost 8 bases and the J gene lost 6 bases, with 19 bases spanning the gap. The CDR3 is 15 residues long. In DNA form, the CDR3 reads TGTGCCAGCGGCCCGGGCAGCACCAAGTCCGGGGAGCTGTTTTTT. Translating gives CASGPGSTKSGELFF.

This clonotype was counted ten times or more. V is TRBV4-3 and J is TRBJ2-7, with D unclear. The CDR3 has 13 residues. CDR1 is LGHNA and CDR2 is YSLEER in the germline V gene. The germline V and J ends were trimmed by 4 bases and 2 bases, with 9 bases remaining between them. The CDR3 DNA reads TGCGCCAGCAGCCTCGTCGGTACCTACGAGCAGTACTTC. Its translation is CASSLVGTYEQYF.